Described below is a single T cell receptor beta chain sequence and its context. Assay: immunoSEQ multiplex PCR; the TCRdb copy retains only in-frame clones and omits some. The table shows 85,000 to 100,000 clones, with around 94% occurring only once. This entry belongs to a study of T cell changes during pregnancy in multiple sclerosis. The starting material was peripheral blood, obtained after pregnancy. This TCR derives from a female donor with multiple sclerosis, enrolled in a pregnancy study.

The chain's CDR3 is CASSQGVGGLAVNQETQYF. CDR3 bases: TGCGCCAGCAGCCAAGGAGTGGGAGGACTAGCGGTAAATCAAGAGACCCAGTACTTC. This chain links TRBV4-1 with TRBJ2-5; the match to TRBD2 covers 10 bases. V lost 1 base and J lost 2; bases outside the gene matches: 13. Germline loops: CDR1 MGHRA, CDR2 YSYEKL. The CDR3 has 19 amino acids.